The sequence of this T cell receptor (beta chain) was determined in a study of post-analysis software for immune sequencing data. For the study at large: The study covered relapsing-remitting, secondary progressive and progressive-relapsing courses of multiple sclerosis.

Worth noting for this clonotype: The antigen is undetermined.

Sequencing libraries made from TCR beta cDNA carried unique molecular identifiers. MiXCR was run by TCRdb on the PCR reads, yielding one entry per CDR3 protein. The sample records almost 700,000 distinct CDR3 sequences, roughly three fifths being singletons. Whole-study findings and limits: Normalized Chao1 diversity was significantly reduced in patients versus controls. Strong same-batch co-clustering of samples appeared with F measure clustering.

This TCR was recovered from a girl aged 2 to 10 with multiple sclerosis. The sample was blood.

In DNA form, the CDR3 reads TGTGCCGTGGCAGGACGGACAGGACTTGGCTACACCTTC. Its protein product is CAVAGRTGLGYTF. This sequence joins TRBV27 and TRBJ1-2; 7 bases are shared with TRBD1. Germline loops: CDR1 MNHEY, CDR2 SMNVEV (reference sequence). V was clipped by 11 bases and J by 7 bases; unmatched bases: 13. CDR3 size: 13 residues.